These 24 T cell receptor beta chains came from one sample sequenced in a study of metastatic and nonmetastatic thyroid tumors. None of the patients had undergone any treatment ahead of thyroid surgery. Through MiXCR, TCRdb re-clonotyped the PCR reads. The table has roughly 35,000 clones, less than 40% seen once. The sequenced sample was tumor tissue. The receptors were sampled from a female donor with papillary thyroid cancer or a benign thyroid nodule (not recorded which). Some clones in this sample may be carry-over from other donors' samples.

The rearrangement links TRBV12-3 or TRBV12-4 to TRBJ2-3, with no clear D. The CDR3 has 14 residues. Trimming removed 6 bases from V and 1 base from J, with 11 bases in between. CDR3 in DNA: TGTGCCAGCAGCACATCTCGGGGCACAGATACGCAGTATTTT. Its protein product is CASSTSRGTDTQYF.

CDR3 bases: TGCAGTGCTCGGGACTATTACACCGGGGAGCTGTTTTTT. As protein: CSARDYYTGELFF. This rearrangement joins TRBV20-1 to TRBJ2-2; 7 bases are shared with TRBD2. V trimming: 5 bases; J trimming: 3 bases; junction bases outside the gene matches: 3. From germline, CDR1 is DFQATT and CDR2 SNEGSKA (reference sequence). The CDR3 consists of 13 residues.

The chain is built from TRBV28 and TRBJ1-2, with 7 bases lining up with TRBD1. J lost 4 bases, V lost 7 bases, and 9 bases had no gene match. The V gene's germline CDR1 is MDHEN and CDR2 SYDVKM. CDR3 length: 14 amino acids. The CDR3 protein is CASTRTGVAYGYTF. The DNA of the CDR3 is TGTGCCAGCACGAGAACAGGGGTTGCCTATGGCTACACCTTC.

This clone was picked up a small number of times. This chain connects TRBV30 to TRBJ2-5, with 15 bases identical to TRBD2. Unmatched junction bases numbered 10, after V lost 4 bases and J lost 4 bases. The germline CDR1 and CDR2 sequences are GTSNPN and SVGIG (reference sequence). The length of the CDR3 is 17 residues. This CDR3 is CAWNPGLAGGPRETQYF. Written as DNA, the CDR3 is TGTGCCTGGAATCCGGGACTAGCGGGGGGCCCGCGAGAGACCCAGTACTTC.

This chain connects TRBV5-1 to TRBJ1-4; D not certain. This CDR3 has 14 amino acids. The germline gives CDR1 SGHRS, CDR2 YFSETQ. Trimming pared 3 bases from V and 8 bases from J, leaving 14 bases between. CDR3 DNA: TGCGCCAGCAGCTATCGCGGGGTAGAAGAAAAACTGTTTTTT. Protein: CASSYRGVEEKLFF.

This sequence joins TRBV28 and TRBJ2-2; perhaps D is TRBD1 or TRBD2 (5 bases each). CDR3 size: 15 residues. Germline CDR1 and CDR2: MDHEN and SYDVKM. The V end was cut by 3 bases, the J end by 3 bases, with 11 bases between. CDR3 sequence: CASSLGRVDTGELFF. CDR3 nucleotide sequence: TGTGCCAGCAGTTTGGGGCGGGTCGACACCGGGGAGCTGTTTTTT.

In the case of this clone: Because the CDR3 is missing its conserved closing phenylalanine or tryptophan, this is likely a read error. The chain links TRBV20-1 to TRBJ1-1; no clear D. The CDR3 has 12 residues. The V gene's germline CDR1 is DFQATT and CDR2 SNEGSKA (reference sequence). In DNA, the CDR3 is TGTAGTGCTAGTAGTCCGAACACTGAAGCTTTCTCT. It codes for CSASSPNTEAFS.

This clone was detected only a few times. This chain connects TRBV19 to TRBJ1-2; D unresolved. V gave up 4 bases and J gave up 5 bases, with 14 bases separating them. Germline V gene data show CDR1 as LNHDA and CDR2 as SQIVND (reference sequence). The CDR3 has 14 residues. In DNA form, the CDR3 reads TGTGCCAGTAGTAATTTACAGTTTAGTTATGGCTACACCTTC. It yields the protein CASSNLQFSYGYTF.

The chain couples TRBV7-2 to TRBJ2-7; 8 bases line up with TRBD1. Germline loops: CDR1 SGHTA, CDR2 FQGNSA. V shed 5 bases, J shed 3 bases, and the junction held 24 bases outside the gene matches. The CDR3 has 20 residues. The CDR3: CASSDEDRVWVLEEVYEQYF. In nucleotides, the CDR3 is TGTGCCAGCAGCGACGAGGACAGGGTATGGGTATTAGAGGAGGTCTACGAGCAGTACTTC.

The rearrangement uses TRBV9 and TRBJ2-1; D remains ambiguous. The CDR3 loop spans 16 amino acids. Germline CDR1 is SGDLS and CDR2 is YYNGEE. Trimming removed 0 bases from V and 1 base from J, with 11 bases in between. The CDR3 sequence is CASSVVPLQSYNEQFF. Here the CDR3 DNA reads TGTGCCAGCAGCGTAGTACCGCTCCAATCCTACAATGAGCAGTTCTTC.

V usage is TRBV2 and J usage is TRBJ2-7; D is ambiguous. Germline V gene lookup returns CDR1 SNHLY and CDR2 FYNNEI. This CDR3 is built from 13 residues. V lost 3 bases, J lost 12 bases, and 18 bases lay in between. In nucleotides, the CDR3 is TGTGCCAGCAGTGACAGTGGGCAGACGACCCGGTACTTC. This gives the protein CASSDSGQTTRYF.

The V and J genes are TRBV20-1 and TRBJ1-6; D remains unclear. The CDR3 runs to 13 residues. The V and J ends lost 6 bases and 10 bases respectively, with 16 bases between them. The germline V gene has CDR1 DFQATT and CDR2 SNEGSKA (reference sequence). The CDR3 nucleotides are TGCAGTGCCGCCCCACGGGAGAGCTCACCCCTCCACTTT. Its translation: CSAAPRESSPLHF.

The CDR3 sequence: CASSFGGRSYEQYF. The CDR3 DNA is TGTGCCAGCAGTTTTGGGGGGCGGTCCTACGAGCAGTACTTC. This chain joins TRBV12-3 or TRBV12-4 and TRBJ2-7; D possibly matches TRBD1 or TRBD2 (6 bases each). This CDR3 comprises 14 residues. Trimming stripped 3 bases from V and 1 base from J, with 10 bases between.

The V and J genes are TRBV6-1 and TRBJ1-2, with 8 bases that match TRBD1. Germline lookup yields CDR1 MNHNS and CDR2 SASEGT. This CDR3 region has 17 residues. Trimming removed 0 bases from V and 3 bases from J; junction bases left unmatched: 9. CDR3 region: CASSEAKGQDYYYGYTF. The CDR3 region has the DNA TGTGCCAGCAGTGAAGCGAAGGGACAGGACTACTACTATGGCTACACCTTC.

V and J are TRBV7-9 and TRBJ1-4; 8 bases align to TRBD1. Germline-derived CDR1 and CDR2 are SEHNR and FQNEAQ (reference sequence). Germline trimming cut 3 bases from V and 8 bases from J; bases unmatched to any gene: 8. The CDR3 has 15 residues. CDR3 nucleotides: TGTGCCAGCAGCTTGGGAGGGACAGGCTGGGAAAAACTGTTTTTT. This translates into CASSLGGTGWEKLFF.

This clone was detected a few times. CDR3 in amino acids: CASAGLPTDTQYF. The CDR3 DNA reads as TGTGCCAGCGCGGGACTCCCCACAGATACGCAGTATTTT. V gene TRBV6-1 combines with J gene TRBJ2-3; TRBD2 might be the D (6 bases). CDR3 size: 13 residues. Germline CDR1 reads MNHNS; CDR2 reads SASEGT. Trimming took off 8 bases at V and 2 bases at J, with 11 bases between the two ends.

The CDR3, as DNA: TGTGCCAGCAGTTTGGAGGGGAGGACTGAAGCTTTCTTT. Its protein is CASSLEGRTEAFF. This rearrangement joins TRBV6-2 or TRBV6-3 to TRBJ1-1, with TRBD1 as a possible D gene (5 bases). CDR3 size: 13 residues. The V and J ends lost 4 bases and 5 bases respectively, with 11 bases between them. Germline-derived CDR1 and CDR2 are MNHEY and SVGEGT.

The genes are TRBV6-2 or TRBV6-3 and TRBJ1-5, with D possibly matching TRBD1 (5 bases). The CDR3 is 14 amino acids. Germline V gene data show CDR1 as MNHEY and CDR2 as SVGEGT. V gave up 4 bases and J gave up 4 bases, with 11 bases separating them. The CDR3 nucleotides are TGTGCCAGCAGTTCCCGGGACCCTAATCAGCCCCAGCATTTT. It translates to CASSSRDPNQPQHF.

Comments on this clone: The junction departs from the called germline gene at one end, perhaps through a read error. The chain is built from TRBV5-8 and TRBJ2-1; no clear D. The CDR3 contains 14 residues. Germline CDR1 SGHTS, CDR2 YDEGEE. CDR3 nucleotide sequence: TGTGCCAGCGGCTTCTCGGGTGACTACAATGAGCAGTTCTTC. This translates into CASGFSGDYNEQFF. The whole variable domain, remainder taken from reference TRBV5-8 and TRBJ2-1, is EAGVTQSPTHLIKTRGQQATLRCSPISGHTSVYWYQQALGLGLQFLLWYDEGEERNRGNFPPRFSGRQFPNYSSELNVNALELEDSALYLCASGFSGDYNEQFFGPGTRLTVL.

V is TRBV7-6 and J is TRBJ2-7, with D possibly being TRBD1 or TRBD2 (6 bases each). This CDR3 has 14 amino acids. V lost 5 bases, J lost 2 bases, and 13 bases lay in between. Germline CDR1 SGHVS, CDR2 FNYEAQ. CDR3 residues: CASSAHGGAYEQYF. CDR3 DNA: TGTGCCAGCAGCGCCCACGGGGGCGCCTACGAGCAGTACTTC. Full variable domain (outside the CDR3, taken from reference TRBV7-6 and TRBJ2-7): GAGVSQSPRYKVTKRGQDVALRCDPISGHVSLYWYRQALGQGPEFLTYFNYEAQQDKSGLPNDRFSAERPEGSISTLTIQRTEQRDSAMYRCASSAHGGAYEQYFGPGTRLTVT.

Regarding this clone: Other DNA sequences in this sample translate to the same CDR3. J is TRBJ2-2 and V is TRBV24-1, with D possibly being TRBD1 (5 bases). CDR3 size: 14 residues. V was cut by 2 bases and J by 4 bases, with 7 bases left in between. The germline gives CDR1 KGHDR, CDR2 SFDVKD. The CDR3: CATSDSDSTGELFF. CDR3 nucleotide sequence: TGTGCCACCAGTGATTCCGACAGCACCGGGGAGCTGTTTTTT.

This chain uses TRBV20-1 with TRBJ1-1; 9 bases are a match to TRBD1. V dropped 5 bases and J dropped 6; count of bases not matched to a gene: 10. Looked up from germline, CDR1 is DFQATT and CDR2 is SNEGSKA (reference sequence). This CDR3 comprises 14 residues. CDR3 protein: CSARTGGVGAEAFF. The CDR3 DNA sequence: TGCAGTGCTCGAACAGGGGGCGTGGGGGCTGAAGCTTTCTTT.

This chain links TRBV20-1 with TRBJ2-1; tentatively, D is TRBD1 (5 bases). Trimming cost V 7 bases and J 4 bases, with 17 bases left between them. Germline V gene sequence: CDR1 DFQATT, CDR2 SNEGSKA (reference sequence). This CDR3 is 14 amino acids long. DNA of the CDR3: TGCAGTGTTCTAGACAGCCTGGGGTACAATGAGCAGTTCTTC. Encoded protein: CSVLDSLGYNEQFF.

V and J are TRBV28 and TRBJ2-7; 11 bases map to TRBD2. There are 14 residues in the CDR3. Germline V gene lookup returns CDR1 MDHEN and CDR2 SYDVKM. Trimming removed 5 bases from V and 7 bases from J; junction bases left unmatched: 7. In nucleotides, the CDR3 is TGTGCCAGCAGTCGGGGACTAGCGGTTGGGGAGCAGTACTTC. Translated, it gives CASSRGLAVGEQYF.